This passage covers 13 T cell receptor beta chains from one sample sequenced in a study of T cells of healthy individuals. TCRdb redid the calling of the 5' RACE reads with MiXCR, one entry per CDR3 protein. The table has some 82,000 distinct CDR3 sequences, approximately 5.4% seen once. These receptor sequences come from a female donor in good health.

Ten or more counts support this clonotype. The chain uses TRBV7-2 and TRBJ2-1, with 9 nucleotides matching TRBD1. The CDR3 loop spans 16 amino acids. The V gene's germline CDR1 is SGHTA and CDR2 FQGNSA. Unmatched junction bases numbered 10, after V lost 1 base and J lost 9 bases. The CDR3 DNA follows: TGTGCCAGCAGCTTAGTTAGTGGGACAGGGCAGATTGAGCAGTTCTTC. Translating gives CASSLVSGTGQIEQFF. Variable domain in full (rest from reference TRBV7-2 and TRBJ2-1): GAGVSQSPSNKVTEKGKDVELRCDPISGHTALYWYRQSLGQGLEFLIYFQGNSAPDKSGLPSDRFSAERTGGSVSTLTIQRTQQEDSAVYLCASSLVSGTGQIEQFFGPGTRLTVL.

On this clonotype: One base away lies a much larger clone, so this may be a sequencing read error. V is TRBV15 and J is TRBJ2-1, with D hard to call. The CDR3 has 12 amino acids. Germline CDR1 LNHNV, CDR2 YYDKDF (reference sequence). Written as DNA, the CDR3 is TGTGCCAACAGCAGAGAATGGGGTGGGCAGTTCTTC. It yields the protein CANSREWGGQFF.

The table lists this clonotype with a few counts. Written as DNA, the CDR3 is TGTGCCAGCAGTTTATATGGCGGGAAGTACGAGCAGTACTTC. Translating it yields CASSLYGGKYEQYF. V usage is TRBV28 and J usage is TRBJ2-7, with D possibly being TRBD2 (6 bases). Per germline, CDR1 MDHEN and CDR2 SYDVKM. The CDR3 length is 14 residues. V was trimmed by 1 base and J by 4 bases, leaving 11 bases between them.

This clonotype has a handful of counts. The CDR3 DNA reads as TGTGCCAGCACCAAGGGGGAGAGCTCCTACAATGAGCAGTTCTTC. It codes for CASTKGESSYNEQFF. V and J are TRBV11-2 and TRBJ2-1; D may be TRBD1 (6 bases). The CDR3 loop spans 15 amino acids. The germline CDR1 and CDR2 sequences are SGHAT and FQNNGV. V shed 7 bases and J shed 0 bases, with 13 bases lying between them.

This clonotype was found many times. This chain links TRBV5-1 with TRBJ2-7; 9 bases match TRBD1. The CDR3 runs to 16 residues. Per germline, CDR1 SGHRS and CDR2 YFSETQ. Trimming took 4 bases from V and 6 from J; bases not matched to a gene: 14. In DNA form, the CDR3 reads TGCGCCAGCAGCGTAACTGGGGGGACAGGGCTGTTCGAGCAGTACTTC. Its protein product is CASSVTGGTGLFEQYF.

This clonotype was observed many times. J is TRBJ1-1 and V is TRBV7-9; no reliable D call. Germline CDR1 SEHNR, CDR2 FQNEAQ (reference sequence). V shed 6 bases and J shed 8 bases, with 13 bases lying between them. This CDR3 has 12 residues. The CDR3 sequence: CASSHRGSEAFF. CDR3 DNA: TGTGCCAGCAGTCATCGCGGGTCGGAAGCTTTCTTT.

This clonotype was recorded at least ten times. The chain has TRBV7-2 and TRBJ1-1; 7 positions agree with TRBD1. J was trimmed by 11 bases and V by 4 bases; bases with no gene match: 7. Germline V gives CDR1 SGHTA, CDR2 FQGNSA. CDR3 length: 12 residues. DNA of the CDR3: TGTGCCAGCAGCTCAACGACAGGGCTGGCTTTCTTT. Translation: CASSSTTGLAFF.

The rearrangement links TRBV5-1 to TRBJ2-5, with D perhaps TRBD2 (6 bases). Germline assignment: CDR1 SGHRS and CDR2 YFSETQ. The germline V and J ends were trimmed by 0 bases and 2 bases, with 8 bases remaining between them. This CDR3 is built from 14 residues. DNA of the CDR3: TGCGCCAGCAGCTTGGTCGGGACTCAAGAGACCCAGTACTTC. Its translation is CASSLVGTQETQYF.

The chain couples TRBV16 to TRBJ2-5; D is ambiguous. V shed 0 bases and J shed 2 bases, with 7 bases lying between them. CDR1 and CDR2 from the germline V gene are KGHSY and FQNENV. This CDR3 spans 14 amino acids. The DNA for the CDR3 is TGTGCCAGCAGCCAATCAAGGAGTCAAGAGACCCAGTACTTC. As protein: CASSQSRSQETQYF.

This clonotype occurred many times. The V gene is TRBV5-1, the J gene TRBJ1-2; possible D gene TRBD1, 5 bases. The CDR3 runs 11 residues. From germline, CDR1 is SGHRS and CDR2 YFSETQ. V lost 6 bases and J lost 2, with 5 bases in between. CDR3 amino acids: CASKGNYGYTF. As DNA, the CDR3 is TGCGCCAGCAAGGGGAACTATGGCTACACCTTC.

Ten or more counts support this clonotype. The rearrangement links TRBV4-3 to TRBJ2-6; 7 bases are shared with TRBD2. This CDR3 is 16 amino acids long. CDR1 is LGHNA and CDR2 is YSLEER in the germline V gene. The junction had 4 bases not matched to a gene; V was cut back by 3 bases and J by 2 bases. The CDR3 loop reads CASSQMGGTGANVLTF. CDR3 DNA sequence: TGCGCCAGCAGCCAGATGGGAGGGACTGGGGCCAACGTCCTGACTTTC.

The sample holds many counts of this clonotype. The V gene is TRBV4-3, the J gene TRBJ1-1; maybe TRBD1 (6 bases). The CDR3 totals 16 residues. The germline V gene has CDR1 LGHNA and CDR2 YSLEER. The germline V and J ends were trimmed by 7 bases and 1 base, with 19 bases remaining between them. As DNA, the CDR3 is TGCGCCAGCAACAAAGGGCAGGGGAAGTCGAACACTGAAGCTTTCTTT. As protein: CASNKGQGKSNTEAFF.

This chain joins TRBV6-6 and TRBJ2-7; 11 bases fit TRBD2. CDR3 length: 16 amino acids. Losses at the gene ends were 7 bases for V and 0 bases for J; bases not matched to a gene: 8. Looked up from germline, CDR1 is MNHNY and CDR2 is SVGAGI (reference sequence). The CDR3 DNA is TGTGCCAGCACCCTAGCGGGAGGCCCGAGCTCCTACGAGCAGTACTTC. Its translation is CASTLAGGPSSYEQYF.